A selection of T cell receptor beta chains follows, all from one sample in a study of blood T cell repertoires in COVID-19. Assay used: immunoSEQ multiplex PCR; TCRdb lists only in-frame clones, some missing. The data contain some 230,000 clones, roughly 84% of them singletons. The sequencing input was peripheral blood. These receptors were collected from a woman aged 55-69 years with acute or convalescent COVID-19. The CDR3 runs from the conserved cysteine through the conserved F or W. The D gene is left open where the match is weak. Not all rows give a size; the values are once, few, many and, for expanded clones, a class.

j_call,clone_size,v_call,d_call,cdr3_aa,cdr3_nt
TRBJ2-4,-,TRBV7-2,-,CASSLDPSEVIQYF,TGTGCCAGCAGCTTAGATCCTAGCGAGGTCATTCAGTACTTC
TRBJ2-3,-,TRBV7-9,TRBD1,CASSLRTGLTDTQYF,TGTGCCAGCAGCTTACGGACAGGGCTCACAGATACGCAGTATTTT
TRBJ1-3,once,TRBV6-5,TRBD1,CASRPDRAVGNTIYF,TGTGCCAGCAGGCCGGACAGGGCGGTCGGAAACACCATATATTTT
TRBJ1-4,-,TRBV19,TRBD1,CASSLQRTGGGEKLFF,TGTGCCAGTAGTTTGCAACGGACAGGCGGAGGGGAAAAACTGTTTTTT
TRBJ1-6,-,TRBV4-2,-,CASSRETGVGNSPLHF,TGTGCCAGCAGCCGTGAGACAGGCGTTGGGAATTCACCCCTCCACTTT
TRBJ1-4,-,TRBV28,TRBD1,CASSLTGTGRFGVEKLFF,TGTGCCAGCAGTTTAACCGGGACAGGGCGATTTGGGGTCGAAAAACTGTTTTTT
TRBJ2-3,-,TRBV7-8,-,CASSHQQPRSTDTQYF,TGTGCCAGCAGCCATCAACAGCCAAGGAGCACAGATACGCAGTATTTT
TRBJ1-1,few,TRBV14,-,CASSQWTGRGTEAFF,TGTGCCAGCAGCCAATGGACGGGTAGAGGGACTGAAGCTTTCTTT
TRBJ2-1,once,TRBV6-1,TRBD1,CASSESTGVSSEQFF,TGTGCCAGCAGTGAGTCGACAGGGGTGTCGTCTGAGCAGTTCTTC
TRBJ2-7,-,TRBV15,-,CATSREMTASTYEQYF,TGTGCCACCAGCAGAGAAATGACTGCCTCGACCTACGAGCAGTACTTC
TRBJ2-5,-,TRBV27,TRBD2,CASSLSGTRQETQYF,TGTGCCAGCAGTTTATCGGGGACTAGACAAGAGACCCAGTACTTC
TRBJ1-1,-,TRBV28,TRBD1,CASSPGQGLHTEAFF,TGTGCCAGCAGTCCGGGACAGGGTCTGCACACTGAAGCTTTCTTT
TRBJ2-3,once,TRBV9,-,CASSVGDSEAADTQYF,TGTGCCAGCAGCGTAGGGGATAGCGAGGCGGCAGATACGCAGTATTTT
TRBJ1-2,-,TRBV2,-,CASSGQPTNYGYTF,TGTGCCAGCAGCGGACAGCCAACTAACTATGGCTACACCTTC
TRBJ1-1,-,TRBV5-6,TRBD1,CASSFDRALMNTEAFF,TGTGCCAGCAGCTTCGACAGGGCCCTTATGAACACTGAAGCTTTCTTT
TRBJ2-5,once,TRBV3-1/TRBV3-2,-,CASSQVDGGTQYF,TGTGCCAGCAGCCAAGTGGACGGAGGGACCCAGTACTTC
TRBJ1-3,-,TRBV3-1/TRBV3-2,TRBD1,CASSHTGGNSGNTIYF,TGTGCCAGCAGCCATACAGGGGGCAATTCTGGAAACACCATATATTTT
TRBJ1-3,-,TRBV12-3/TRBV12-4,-,CASSLLSGNTIYF,TGTGCCAGCAGCCTTCTATCTGGAAACACCATATATTTT
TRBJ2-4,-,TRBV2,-,CASIPGVGNIQYF,TGTGCCAGCATTCCCGGGGTCGGAAACATTCAGTACTTC
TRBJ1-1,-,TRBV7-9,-,CASSLLTVTEAFF,TGTGCCAGCAGCTTACTCACGGTCACTGAAGCTTTCTTT
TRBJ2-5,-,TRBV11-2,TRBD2,CASSLRGGQETQYF,TGTGCCAGCAGCTTACGCGGGGGGCAAGAGACCCAGTACTTC
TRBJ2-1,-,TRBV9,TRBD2,CASSVVGLPYNEQFF,TGTGCCAGCAGCGTAGTGGGACTACCCTACAATGAGCAGTTCTTC
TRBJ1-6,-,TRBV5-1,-,CASSLTPGSVGDSPLHF,TGCGCCAGCAGCTTAACCCCAGGGTCGGTCGGTGATTCACCCCTCCACTTT
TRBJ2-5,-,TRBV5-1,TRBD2,CASRSLTAGGSIETQYF,TGCGCCAGCAGGTCCCTGACGGCGGGGGGAAGTATAGAGACCCAGTACTTC
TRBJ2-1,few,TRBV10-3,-,CATGAKNEQFF,TGTGCCACTGGGGCAAAAAATGAGCAGTTCTTC
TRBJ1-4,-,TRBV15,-,CATSRDRGSNEKLFF,TGTGCCACCAGCAGAGATAGGGGCTCTAATGAAAAACTGTTTTTT
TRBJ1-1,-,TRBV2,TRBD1,CASSHRGQGNTEAFF,TGTGCCAGCAGTCATCGGGGACAGGGAAACACTGAAGCTTTCTTT
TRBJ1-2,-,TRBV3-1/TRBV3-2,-,CASSQAGDWYGYTF,TGTGCCAGCAGCCAAGCAGGGGATTGGTATGGCTACACCTTC
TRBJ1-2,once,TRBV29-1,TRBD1,CSVGGQVGGYTF,TGCAGCGTTGGGGGACAGGTGGGCGGCTACACCTTC
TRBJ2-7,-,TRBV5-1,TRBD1,CASSPGQDSYYGEYF,TGCGCCAGCAGCCCGGGACAGGACTCCTATTACGGAGAGTACTTC
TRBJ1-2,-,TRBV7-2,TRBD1,CASSKQGATGGGYTF,TGTGCCAGCAGCAAACAGGGGGCGACAGGAGGTGGCTACACCTTC
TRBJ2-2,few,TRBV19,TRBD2,CASSNNAGESVAGELFF,TGTGCCAGTAGTAATAATGCGGGGGAGTCCGTCGCCGGGGAGCTGTTTTTT
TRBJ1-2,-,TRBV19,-,CASSPGGTWSGYTF,TGTGCCAGTAGTCCCGGAGGCACCTGGAGTGGCTACACCTTC
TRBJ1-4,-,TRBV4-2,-,CASSQDLGTPNEKLFF,TGTGCCAGCAGCCAAGATCTCGGGACTCCTAATGAAAAACTGTTTTTT
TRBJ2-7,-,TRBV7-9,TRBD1,CASSSQKHRGFYEQYF,TGTGCCAGCAGCTCACAAAAGCACAGGGGATTCTACGAGCAGTACTTC
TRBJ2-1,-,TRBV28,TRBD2,CASALAGVAATDNEQFF,TGTGCCAGCGCGCTAGCGGGGGTCGCCGCAACAGACAATGAGCAGTTCTTC
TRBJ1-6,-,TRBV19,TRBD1,CASSIGYRGDSPLHF,TGTGCCAGTAGTATAGGTTACAGGGGAGATTCACCCCTCCACTTT
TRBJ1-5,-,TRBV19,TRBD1,CASSSGTGRSNQPQHF,TGTGCCAGTAGTAGCGGGACAGGGAGAAGCAATCAGCCCCAGCATTTT
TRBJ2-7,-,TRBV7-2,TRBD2,CASSLPGLPEQYF,TGTGCCAGCAGCCTCCCGGGACTACCAGAGCAGTACTTC
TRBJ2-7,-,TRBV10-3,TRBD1,CAISWDRSYEQYF,TGTGCCATCAGTTGGGACAGAAGCTACGAGCAGTACTTC
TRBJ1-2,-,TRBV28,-,CASSPRWAGGYTF,TGTGCCAGCAGTCCCCGGTGGGCGGGAGGCTACACCTTC